This T cell receptor beta chain came from a study of blood T cell repertoires in COVID-19. Study overall: Samples came from the United States, Italy and Spain, spanning acute and convalescent COVID-19.

The germline V and J ends were trimmed by 0 bases and 6 bases, with 15 bases remaining between them. The CDR3 contains 16 residues. The V gene's germline CDR1 is LGHNA and CDR2 YSLEER. In this sample, this clone turned up a few times. The method was immunoSEQ multiplex PCR; TCRdb's version includes in-frame clones alone and lacks a portion of them. The sample lists about 56,000 clones; over 55% were seen once. This TCR came from a woman in her seventies with COVID-19, enrolled during active disease. The gene calls are TRBV4-3 and TRBJ2-1, with D maybe TRBD2 (6 bases). Sequencing was carried out using peripheral blood. CDR3 sequence reads: CASSQEAGNAPNEQFF. In DNA form, the CDR3 reads TGCGCCAGCAGCCAAGAGGCGGGGAATGCCCCCAATGAGCAGTTCTTC.